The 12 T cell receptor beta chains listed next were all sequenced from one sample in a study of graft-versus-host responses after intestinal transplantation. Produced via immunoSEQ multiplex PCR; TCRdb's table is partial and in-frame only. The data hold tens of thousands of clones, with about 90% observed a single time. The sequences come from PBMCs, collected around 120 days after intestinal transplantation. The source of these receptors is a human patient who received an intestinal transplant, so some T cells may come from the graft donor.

CDR3 residues: CASKSGSIVNEQFF. The CDR3 nucleotides are TGTGCCAGCAAATCAGGCTCCATAGTTAATGAGCAGTTCTTC. This chain connects TRBV27 to TRBJ2-1; D is unclear. Germline values: CDR1 MNHEY, CDR2 SMNVEV (reference sequence). The CDR3 spans 14 residues. V lost 7 bases and J 7 bases, leaving 17 bases between the germline ends.

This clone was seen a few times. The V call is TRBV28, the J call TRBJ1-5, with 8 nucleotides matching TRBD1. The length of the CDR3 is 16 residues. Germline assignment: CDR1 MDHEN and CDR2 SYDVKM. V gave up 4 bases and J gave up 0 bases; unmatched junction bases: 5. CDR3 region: CASSSADRASNQPQHF. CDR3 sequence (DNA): TGTGCCAGCAGTTCGGCGGACAGGGCTAGCAATCAGCCCCAGCATTTT.

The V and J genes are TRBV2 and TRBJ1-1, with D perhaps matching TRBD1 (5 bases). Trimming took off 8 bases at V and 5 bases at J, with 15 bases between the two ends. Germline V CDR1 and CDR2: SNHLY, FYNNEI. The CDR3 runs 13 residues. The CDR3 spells CASSAVEGTEAFF. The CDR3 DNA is TGTGCCAGCTCGGCGGTGGAGGGGACTGAAGCTTTCTTT.

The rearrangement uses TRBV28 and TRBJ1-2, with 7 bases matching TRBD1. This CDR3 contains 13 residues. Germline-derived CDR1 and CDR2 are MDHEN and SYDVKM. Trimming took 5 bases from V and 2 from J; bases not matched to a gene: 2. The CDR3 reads CASSLQGNYGYTF. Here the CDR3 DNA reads TGTGCCAGCAGTCTACAGGGGAACTATGGCTACACCTTC.

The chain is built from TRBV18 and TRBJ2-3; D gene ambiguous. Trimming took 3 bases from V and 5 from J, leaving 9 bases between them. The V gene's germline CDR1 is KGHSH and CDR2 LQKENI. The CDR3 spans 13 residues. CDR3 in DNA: TGTGCCAGCTCACCGGGTGGAGTAGATACGCAGTATTTT. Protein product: CASSPGGVDTQYF.

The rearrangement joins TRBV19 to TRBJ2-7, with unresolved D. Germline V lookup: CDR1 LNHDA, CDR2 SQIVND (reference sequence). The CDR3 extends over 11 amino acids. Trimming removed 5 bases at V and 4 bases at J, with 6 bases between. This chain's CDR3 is CASSDIYEQYF. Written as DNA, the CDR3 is TGTGCCAGTAGTGACATTTACGAGCAGTACTTC.

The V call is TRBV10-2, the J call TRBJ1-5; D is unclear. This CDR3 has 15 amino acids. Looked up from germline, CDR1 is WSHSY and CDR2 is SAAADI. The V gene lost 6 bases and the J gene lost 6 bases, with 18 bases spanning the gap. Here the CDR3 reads CASRKDRVQVQPQHF. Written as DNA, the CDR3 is TGCGCCAGCAGGAAAGACCGAGTGCAAGTTCAGCCCCAGCATTTT.

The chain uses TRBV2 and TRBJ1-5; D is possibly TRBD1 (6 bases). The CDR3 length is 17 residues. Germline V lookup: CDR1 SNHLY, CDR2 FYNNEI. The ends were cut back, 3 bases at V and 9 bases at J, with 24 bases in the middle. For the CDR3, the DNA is TGTGCCAGCAGTGAGAGTTGGGGCAGGGGCCCCCTTCGGCCCCAGCATTTT. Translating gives CASSESWGRGPLRPQHF.

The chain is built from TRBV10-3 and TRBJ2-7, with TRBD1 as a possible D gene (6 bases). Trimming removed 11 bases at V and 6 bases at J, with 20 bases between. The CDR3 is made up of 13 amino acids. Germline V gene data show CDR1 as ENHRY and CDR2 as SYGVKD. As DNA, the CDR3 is TGTGCCCTTAGCCCAGGGCAGGGGAGCGAGCAGTACTTC. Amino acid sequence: CALSPGQGSEQYF.

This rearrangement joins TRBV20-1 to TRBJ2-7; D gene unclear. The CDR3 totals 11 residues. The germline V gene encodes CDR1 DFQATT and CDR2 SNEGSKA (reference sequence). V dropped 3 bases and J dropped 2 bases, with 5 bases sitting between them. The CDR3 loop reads CSARSPYEQYF. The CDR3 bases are TGCAGTGCTAGGTCCCCCTACGAGCAGTACTTC.

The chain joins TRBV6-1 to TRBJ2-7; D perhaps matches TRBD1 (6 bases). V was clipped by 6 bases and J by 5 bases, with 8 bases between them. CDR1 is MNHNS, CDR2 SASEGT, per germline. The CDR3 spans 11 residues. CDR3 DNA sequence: TGTGCCAGCAGATGGGACAACGAGCAGTACTTC. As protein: CASRWDNEQYF.

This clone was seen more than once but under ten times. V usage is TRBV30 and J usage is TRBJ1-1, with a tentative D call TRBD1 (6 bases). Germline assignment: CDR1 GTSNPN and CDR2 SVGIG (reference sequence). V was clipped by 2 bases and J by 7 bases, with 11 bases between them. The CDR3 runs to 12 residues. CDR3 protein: CAWSHRVGEAFF. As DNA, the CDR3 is TGTGCCTGGAGTCACAGGGTAGGTGAAGCTTTCTTT.